Below, 24 T cell receptor beta chains from the same sample are listed, as sequenced in a study of PD-1 blockade in classical Hodgkin lymphoma (dated by TCRdb to 2018 to 2021). Library prep was done by the immunoSEQ multiplex PCR assay. This immuneACCESS table, as held by TCRdb, lists in-frame sequences with V and J called but not all clones. Of the missing ones, under half trace to an unresolved V gene in checked studies; the others have no known cause. The sample has under 50,000 clones on record, 60% to 70% of them singletons. About 3% of the sample comes from the top ten. The time point label corresponds to: cycle 4 day 1 (C4D1), after less than seven weeks of nivolumab. Every trial patient had relapsed following autologous stem cell transplantation, and prior brentuximab vedotin exposure was what differed among cohorts A, B and C. The starting material was peripheral blood mononuclear cells (PBMCs), obtained before the fourth cycle of nivolumab. These receptors were obtained from a human donor with classical Hodgkin lymphoma.

The gene calls are TRBV14 and TRBJ1-2; a possible D gene is TRBD1 (5 bases). This CDR3 spans 13 amino acids. Germline V CDR1 and CDR2: SGHDN, FVKESK. Trimming pared 3 bases from V and 4 bases from J, leaving 9 bases between. The CDR3: CASSQGTVYGYTF. The CDR3 bases are TGTGCCAGCAGCCAGGGGACGGTCTATGGCTACACCTTC.

The CDR3 region is CASSYELTSGTEAFF. In nucleotides, the CDR3 is TGTGCCAGCAGTTACGAATTGACGTCGGGCACTGAAGCTTTCTTT. The chain combines TRBV6-5 with TRBJ1-1; D remains unclear. Per the germline V gene, CDR1 is MNHEY and CDR2 is SVGAGI. The V end lost 2 bases, the J end lost 4 bases, and 14 bases lay between the germline ends. CDR3 length: 15 residues.

This clone was detected a few times. The chain couples TRBV11-3 to TRBJ1-3; D is undetermined. The CDR3 spans 13 residues. V lost 2 bases to trimming and J lost 4 bases, with 6 bases between them. Germline CDR1 and CDR2: SGHNT and YENEEA. The CDR3 DNA reads TGTGCCAGCAGCTTACATACAGGAAACACCATATATTTT. This encodes CASSLHTGNTIYF.

This clone was detected a few times. The CDR3 here is CASSLLLGTGGGGYTF. Written as DNA, the CDR3 is TGTGCCAGCAGCTTATTACTCGGGACAGGGGGGGGTGGCTACACCTTC. The J gene is TRBJ1-2, the V gene TRBV7-8; 11 nucleotides line up with TRBD1. Germline V gene sequence: CDR1 SGHVS, CDR2 FQNEAQ. The CDR3 has 16 residues. V gave up 2 bases and J gave up 7 bases; unmatched junction bases: 9. The variable domain in full, with the rest retrieved from reference TRBV7-8 and TRBJ1-2, is GAGVSQSPRYKVAKRGQDVALRCDPISGHVSLFWYQQALGQGPEFLTYFQNEAQLDKSGLPSDRFFAERPEGSVSTLKIQRTQQEDSAVYLCASSLLLGTGGGGYTFGSGTRLTVV.

V and J are TRBV2 and TRBJ1-5; 11 bases are a match to TRBD1. This CDR3 region has 16 residues. The V and J ends lost 4 bases and 4 bases, in that order; junction bases with no gene match: 6. Germline lookup yields CDR1 SNHLY and CDR2 FYNNEI. The CDR3 region is CASSGDRGDGNQPQHF. The CDR3 DNA reads TGTGCCAGCAGTGGGGACAGGGGGGATGGTAATCAGCCCCAGCATTTT.

This CDR3 reads CASSRGSPGEKLFF. As DNA, the CDR3 is TGCGCCAGCAGCCGCGGGTCTCCGGGGGAAAAACTGTTTTTT. The rearrangement joins TRBV4-3 to TRBJ1-4; D remains unclear. The CDR3 is made up of 14 amino acids. Germline CDR1 reads LGHNA; CDR2 reads YSLEER. The V gene lost 4 bases and the J gene lost 8 bases, with 14 bases spanning the gap.

The V and J genes are TRBV9 and TRBJ1-1, with no clear D. Germline V gives CDR1 SGDLS, CDR2 YYNGEE. The CDR3 is made up of 13 amino acids. Between the trimmed V and J ends, which lost 7 bases and 3 bases, there was a span of 13 bases. The CDR3 coding sequence is TGTGCCAGCGGTCTTTATATGGACACTGAAGCTTTCTTT. It is translated as CASGLYMDTEAFF.

The chain joins TRBV30 to TRBJ1-1, with D possibly being TRBD1 (6 bases). This CDR3 comprises 13 residues. V lost 3 bases to trimming and J lost 11 bases, with 19 bases between them. The germline gives CDR1 GTSNPN, CDR2 SVGIG (reference sequence). The CDR3 loop is CAWRDRAPYEAFF. In nucleotides, the CDR3 is TGTGCCTGGAGGGACAGAGCACCGTATGAGGCTTTCTTT.

The CDR3 sequence is CASSPIDGFKFEGELFF. CDR3 DNA: TGTGCCAGCAGTCCAATCGACGGATTCAAGTTTGAGGGGGAGCTGTTTTTT. V usage is TRBV27 and J usage is TRBJ2-2; D is unresolved. V was shortened by 5 bases and J by 8 bases, with 24 bases between the two germline ends. This CDR3 is 17 amino acids long. Germline assignment: CDR1 MNHEY and CDR2 SMNVEV (reference sequence).

The chain combines TRBV19 with TRBJ2-6; the D is unclear. The germline CDR1 and CDR2 sequences are LNHDA and SQIVND (reference sequence). With 3 bases removed from V and 2 bases from J, the gap between germline ends came to 14 bases. This CDR3 contains 17 residues. As DNA, the CDR3 is TGTGCCAGTAGTATTTCGGTGGCGTACGCTGGGGCCAACGTCCTGACTTTC. As protein: CASSISVAYAGANVLTF. The full variable domain, completed using reference TRBV19 and TRBJ2-6, is DGGITQSPKYLFRKEGQNVTLSCEQNLNHDAMYWYRQDPGQGLRLIYYSQIVNDFQKGDIAEGYSVSREKKESFPLTVTSAQKNPTAFYLCASSISVAYAGANVLTFGAGSRLTVL.

This chain uses TRBV6-5 with TRBJ1-4; perhaps TRBD1 as D (6 bases). The CDR3 is 15 amino acids. Germline V lookup: CDR1 MNHEY, CDR2 SVGAGI. Trimming cost V 0 bases and J 4 bases, with 9 bases left between them. Here the CDR3 reads CASSYSGTFNEKLFF. The CDR3, as DNA: TGTGCCAGCAGTTACTCCGGGACATTTAATGAAAAACTGTTTTTT.

The chain employs TRBV19 and TRBJ2-3; TRBD2 aligns across 11 bases. CDR1 LNHDA and CDR2 SQIVND come from the germline V gene (reference sequence). V gave up 10 bases and J gave up 1 base; unmatched junction bases: 4. The CDR3 runs to 14 residues. The DNA of the CDR3 is TGTGCCACCACTAGCGGGAGAGGCACAGATACGCAGTATTTT. Amino acid sequence: CATTSGRGTDTQYF.

V is TRBV11-3 and J is TRBJ2-1; perhaps TRBD2 as D (6 bases). V was pared by 4 bases and J by 9 bases, with 13 bases between. The V gene's germline CDR1 is SGHNT and CDR2 YENEEA. This CDR3 spans 13 amino acids. CDR3 sequence: CASSSSGEGEQFF. The CDR3 nucleotides are TGTGCCAGCAGCTCCTCGGGGGAAGGTGAGCAGTTCTTC.

This clone was counted a few times. J is TRBJ1-1 and V is TRBV4-1; no clear D gene. The CDR3 runs 14 residues. V was clipped by 0 bases and J by 1 base, with 6 bases between them. Germline lookup yields CDR1 MGHRA and CDR2 YSYEKL. The chain's CDR3 is CASSQEISNTEAFF. CDR3 nucleotide sequence: TGCGCCAGCAGCCAAGAAATCTCGAACACTGAAGCTTTCTTT.

This sequence joins TRBV9 and TRBJ2-4; the D is unclear. CDR1 is SGDLS and CDR2 is YYNGEE in the germline V gene. The CDR3 is 16 residues long. Trimming shortened V by 0 bases and J by 0 bases, and 10 bases separated the two germline ends. In nucleotides, the CDR3 is TGTGCCAGCAGCGTAGGCTCCCAATTAGCCAAAAACATTCAGTACTTC. It specifies CASSVGSQLAKNIQYF.

J is TRBJ2-7 and V is TRBV7-9; D is uncertain. There are 12 residues in the CDR3. CDR1 is SEHNR, CDR2 FQNEAQ, per germline (reference sequence). V was pared by 1 base and J by 7 bases, with 8 bases between. CDR3 region: CASSLGVREQYF. The CDR3 DNA follows: TGTGCCAGCAGCTTAGGGGTGAGGGAGCAGTACTTC.

V gene TRBV2 combines with J gene TRBJ1-1, with a tentative D call TRBD1 (6 bases). Trimming removed 4 bases at V and 5 bases at J, with 14 bases between. CDR3 length: 14 residues. Germline V gene lookup returns CDR1 SNHLY and CDR2 FYNNEI. Here the CDR3 reads CASSVGQQPTEAFF. CDR3 bases: TGTGCCAGCAGTGTCGGACAGCAGCCGACTGAAGCTTTCTTT.

The chain links TRBV4-1 to TRBJ2-5; D possibly corresponds to TRBD1 (6 bases). V dropped 0 bases and J dropped 2 bases, with 19 bases sitting between them. CDR1 MGHRA and CDR2 YSYEKL come from the germline V gene. The CDR3 covers 18 residues. CDR3 DNA sequence: TGCGCCAGCAGCCAAGATGTGCTCTTTGGTGGACAGCAAGAGACCCAGTACTTC. Encoded protein: CASSQDVLFGGQQETQYF.

This sequence joins TRBV4-3 and TRBJ2-1; tentatively, D is TRBD1 or TRBD2 (6 bases each). Looked up from germline, CDR1 is LGHNA and CDR2 is YSLEER. The CDR3 is 14 residues long. The V and J ends lost 3 bases and 13 bases respectively, with 19 bases between them. CDR3 sequence (DNA): TGCGCCAGCAGCCAGGGGTACAGGGACTCCGGACAGTTCTTC. Amino acid sequence: CASSQGYRDSGQFF.

The rearrangement joins TRBV30 to TRBJ2-3; 8 nucleotides match TRBD2. The trim removed 5 bases at V and 6 bases at J, leaving 13 bases unmatched. The CDR3 has 15 amino acids. In germline, CDR1 is GTSNPN, CDR2 SVGIG (reference sequence). In DNA form, the CDR3 reads TGTGCCTGGGTGGGGAGACTAGCGTTTGGGGATACGCAGTATTTT. Translated: CAWVGRLAFGDTQYF.

The chain carries TRBV5-1 and TRBJ1-6, with D possibly TRBD1 on 5 matching bases. Trimming cost V 6 bases and J 8 bases, with 15 bases left between them. The CDR3 consists of 14 residues. Germline V gives CDR1 SGHRS, CDR2 YFSETQ. In DNA, the CDR3 is TGCGCCAGCAATCTTGACAGCGAGGATTCACCCCTCCACTTT. This sequence encodes CASNLDSEDSPLHF.

The chain joins TRBV5-6 to TRBJ1-5; 9 bases agree with TRBD1. From germline, CDR1 is SGHDT and CDR2 YYEEEE. V trimming: 4 bases; J trimming: 4 bases; junction bases outside the gene matches: 6. There are 15 residues in the CDR3. The CDR3 sequence: CASSNDRGSNQPQHF. DNA for the CDR3: TGTGCCAGCAGCAACGACAGGGGGTCGAATCAGCCCCAGCATTTT.

Concerning this clone: Different DNA sequences within this sample yield the same CDR3. The chain employs TRBV4-1 and TRBJ1-2; the match to TRBD1 covers 9 bases. The V gene's germline CDR1 is MGHRA and CDR2 YSYEKL. J was trimmed by 1 base and V by 4 bases; bases with no gene match: 1. The CDR3 loop spans 14 amino acids. The CDR3 region has the DNA TGCGCCAGCAGCCGGACAGGGGTTAACTATGGCTACACCTTC. It yields the protein CASSRTGVNYGYTF.

This clone has only a few counts. This rearrangement joins TRBV29-1 to TRBJ2-2; no firm D call. Germline CDR1 is SQVTM and CDR2 is ANQGSEA. The CDR3 runs 12 residues. The V gene lost 3 bases and the J gene lost 2 bases, with 4 bases spanning the gap. The chain's CDR3 is CSVEENTGELFF. CDR3 in DNA: TGCAGCGTTGAGGAAAACACCGGGGAGCTGTTTTTT.